The subject of this entry is one T cell receptor beta chain. What it binds is not known. The data stem from a study of monozygotic twins with inflammatory bowel disease. Someone took an approximately 2.4 ml blood sample from each of the donors. There are 19 residues in the CDR3. The germline gives CDR1 SGHAT, CDR2 FQDESV (reference sequence). Template switching appended UMIs that held a 6-nucleotide sample barcode. TCRdb re-called the 5' RACE reads; one entry per CDR3 protein, DNA not given. The sample's table shows over 150,000 distinct CDR3 sequences. Study-level points and caveats: The authors found no support for a single strong IBD-associated signal or clonotype.

The rearrangement joins TRBV11-1 to TRBJ2-1; lacking DNA, the TRBD2 call made by TCRdb goes unchecked. The TCR originated in a human donor with ulcerative colitis or Crohn's disease, or a healthy co-twin of an affected twin (not recorded which). The sequencing input was blood. CDR3 in amino acids: CASSPLGYSGSLFRVGQFF. The entire variable domain, with the rest obtained from reference TRBV11-1 and TRBJ2-1, is as follows: EAEVAQSPRYKITEKSQAVAFWCDPISGHATLYWYRQILGQGPELLVQFQDESVVDDSQLPKDRFSAERLKGVDSTLKIQPAELGDSAMYLCASSPLGYSGSLFRVGQFFGPGTRLTVL.